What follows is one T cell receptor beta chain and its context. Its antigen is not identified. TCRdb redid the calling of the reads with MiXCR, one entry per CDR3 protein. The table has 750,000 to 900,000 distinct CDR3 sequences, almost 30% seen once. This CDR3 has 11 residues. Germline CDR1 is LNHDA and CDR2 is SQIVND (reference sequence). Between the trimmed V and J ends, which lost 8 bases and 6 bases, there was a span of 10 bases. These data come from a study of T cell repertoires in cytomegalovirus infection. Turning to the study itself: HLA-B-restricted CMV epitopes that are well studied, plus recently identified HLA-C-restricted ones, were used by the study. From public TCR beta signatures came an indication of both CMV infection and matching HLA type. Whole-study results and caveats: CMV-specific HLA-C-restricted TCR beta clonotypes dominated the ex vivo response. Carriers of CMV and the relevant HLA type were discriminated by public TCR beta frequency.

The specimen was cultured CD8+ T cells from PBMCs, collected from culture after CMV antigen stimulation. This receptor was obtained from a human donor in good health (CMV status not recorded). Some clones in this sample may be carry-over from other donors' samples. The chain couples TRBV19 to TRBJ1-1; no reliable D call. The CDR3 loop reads CASGRHAEAFF. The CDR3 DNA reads TGTGCCAGTGGAAGACACGCTGAAGCTTTCTTT.